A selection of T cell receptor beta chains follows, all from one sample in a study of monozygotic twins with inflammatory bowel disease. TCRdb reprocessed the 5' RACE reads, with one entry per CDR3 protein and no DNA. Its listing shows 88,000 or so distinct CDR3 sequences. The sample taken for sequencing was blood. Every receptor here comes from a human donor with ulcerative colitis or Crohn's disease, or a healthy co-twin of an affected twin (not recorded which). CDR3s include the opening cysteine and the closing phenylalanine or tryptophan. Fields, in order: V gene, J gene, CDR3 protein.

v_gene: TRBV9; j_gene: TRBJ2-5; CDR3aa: CASSPTGNQETQYF
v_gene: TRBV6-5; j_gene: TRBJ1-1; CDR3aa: CASSARANTEAFF
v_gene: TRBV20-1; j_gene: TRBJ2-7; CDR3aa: CSASQLGFAPYEQYF
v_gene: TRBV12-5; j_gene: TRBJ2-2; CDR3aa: CASGLGGAGELFF
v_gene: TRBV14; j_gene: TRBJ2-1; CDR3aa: CASSQTSGGGEQFF
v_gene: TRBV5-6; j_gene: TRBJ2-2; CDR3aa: CASSSGTGSAGELFF
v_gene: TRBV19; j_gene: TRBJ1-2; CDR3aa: CASSSQGQSNYGYTF
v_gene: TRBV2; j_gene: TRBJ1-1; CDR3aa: CASSEQNMNTEAFF
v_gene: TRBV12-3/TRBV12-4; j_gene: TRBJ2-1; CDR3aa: CASSFSIPLYNEQFF
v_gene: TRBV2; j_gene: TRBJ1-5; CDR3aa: CASSPDLLQPQHF
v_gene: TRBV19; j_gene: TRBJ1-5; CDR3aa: CASSTTSRSNQPQHF
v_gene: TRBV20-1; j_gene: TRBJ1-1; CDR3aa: CSADPLGLNTEAFF
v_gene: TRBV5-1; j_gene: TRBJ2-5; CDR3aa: CASSLVANQETQYF
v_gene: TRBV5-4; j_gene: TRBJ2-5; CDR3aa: CASSPLAGRGETQYF
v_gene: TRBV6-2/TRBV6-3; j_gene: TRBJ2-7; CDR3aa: CADTVKTGGRYEQYF
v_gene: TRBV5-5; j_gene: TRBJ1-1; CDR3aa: CASSLSGQGRTEAFF
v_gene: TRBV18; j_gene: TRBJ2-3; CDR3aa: CASSPRADVGTDTQYF
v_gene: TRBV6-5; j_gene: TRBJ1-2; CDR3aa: CASRGSSSYGYTF
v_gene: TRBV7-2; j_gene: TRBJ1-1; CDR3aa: CASGLSGGTEAFF
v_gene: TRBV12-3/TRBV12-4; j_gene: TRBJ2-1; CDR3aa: CASSFTDNEQFF
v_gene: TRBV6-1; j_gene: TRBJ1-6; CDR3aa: CASSEAWATNSPLHF
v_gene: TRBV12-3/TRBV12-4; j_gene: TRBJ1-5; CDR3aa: CASSYTGGHNQPQHF
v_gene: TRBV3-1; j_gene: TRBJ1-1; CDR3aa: CASSQDGYLNTEAFF
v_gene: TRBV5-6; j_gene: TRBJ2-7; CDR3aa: CASSLVGLKGPYEQYF
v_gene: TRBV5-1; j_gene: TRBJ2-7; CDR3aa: CASTMGGDTYEQYF
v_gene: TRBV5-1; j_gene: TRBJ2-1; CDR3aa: CASSFRDRGNNEQFF
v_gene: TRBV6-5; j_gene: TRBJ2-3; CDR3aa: CASSYRVSDTQYF
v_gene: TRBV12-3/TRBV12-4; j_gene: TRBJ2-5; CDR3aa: CASTGRQGLQETQYF
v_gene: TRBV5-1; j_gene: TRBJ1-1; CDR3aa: CASSLAARANTEAFF
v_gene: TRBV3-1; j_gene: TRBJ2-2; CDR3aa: CASSPLRDFTGELFF
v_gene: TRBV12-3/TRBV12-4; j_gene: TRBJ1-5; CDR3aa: CASSPGQGATQPQHF
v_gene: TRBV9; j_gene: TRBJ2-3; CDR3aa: CASSEGQGTDTQYF
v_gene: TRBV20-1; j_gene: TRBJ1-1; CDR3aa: CSAKTGGYTEAFF
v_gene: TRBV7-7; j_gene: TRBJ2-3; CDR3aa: CASSPLGTRGDTQYF
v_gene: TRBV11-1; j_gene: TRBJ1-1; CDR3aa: CASSTNSYRGRKMGFTEAFF
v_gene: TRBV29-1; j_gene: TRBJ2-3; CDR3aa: CSATNMDTSTDTQYF
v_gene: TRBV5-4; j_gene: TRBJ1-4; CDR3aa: CASSLAGATNEKLFF
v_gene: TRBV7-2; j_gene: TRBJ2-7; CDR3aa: CASSLGQTFYEQYF
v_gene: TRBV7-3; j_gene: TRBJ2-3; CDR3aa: CASSFDAGPDTQYF
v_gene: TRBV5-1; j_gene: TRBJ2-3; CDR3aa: CASSLGTSGTDTQYF
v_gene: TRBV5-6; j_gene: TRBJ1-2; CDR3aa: CASSLALPPRWQGTGTRYTF
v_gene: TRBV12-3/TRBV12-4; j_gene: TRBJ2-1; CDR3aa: CASRWTSGGFDEQFF